One T cell receptor beta chain is described in this entry. The entry originates in a study of blood T cell repertoires in COVID-19. The wider study: COVID-19 samples, acute and convalescent, were from the United States, Italy and Spain. The cDNA or gDNA used as material had been derived from T cells, B-cell-depleted T cells, or PBMCs.

Methods used by the authors: From reference gene primer amplification, estimates of nucleated cell counts were derived. Assay: immunoSEQ multiplex PCR; the TCRdb copy retains only in-frame clones and omits some. For V, J and clone size, that table is used; D and trimming come from the DNA. Of some 150,000 clones listed, 81% are singletons. The CDR3 length is 13 residues. V gave up 3 bases and J gave up 1 base, with 6 bases separating them. CDR1 and CDR2 from the germline V gene are LNHDA and SQIVND (reference sequence). V gene TRBV19 combines with J gene TRBJ1-1; no reliable D call. Sequenced material: peripheral blood. The clonotype comes from a human donor with acute or convalescent COVID-19. The donor label of this sample is uncertain. In DNA, the CDR3 is TGTGCCAGTAGTATGAGTTCGAACACTGAAGCTTTCTTT. Protein product: CASSMSSNTEAFF.